Shown below are 8 T cell receptor delta chains from a single sample sequenced in a study of gamma-delta chains in newborns, infants, children. TCRdb re-called the reads via CATT. The sample yields about 4,900 delta-chain clones, approximately 2.9% seen once. Sequences were obtained from blood. Source of these receptors: a child who was a newborn, infant or young child, either healthy, febrile or measles-vaccinated (not recorded which).

This clone was observed a handful of times. The same CDR3 can be traced to other DNA sequences in this sample. This chain uses TRDV2 with TRDJ3; possibly TRDD3 for D (6 bases). The V and J ends lost 0 bases and 0 bases respectively, with 11 bases between them. CDR3 length: 18 amino acids. Germline values: CDR1 GEAIGNYY, CDR2 EKD. CDR3 in amino acids: CACDTWGPSSWDTRQMFF. The CDR3 region has the DNA TGTGCCTGTGACACCTGGGGGCCTAGCTCCTGGGACACCCGACAGATGTTTTTC.

On this clone: In the same sample, other DNA sequences code for this CDR3. The chain combines TRDV2 with TRDJ3, with TRDD3 matching 11 bases. The V gene's germline CDR1 is GEAIGNYY and CDR2 EKD. The trim removed 1 base at V and 2 bases at J, leaving 3 bases unmatched. The CDR3 runs 18 residues. The DNA for the CDR3 is TGTGCCTGTGACACTGGGGGATACGGTACCTGGGACACCCGACAGATGTTTTTC. Translation gives CACDTGGYGTWDTRQMFF.

J is TRDJ2 and V is TRDV2; 9 positions match TRDD3. CDR1 GEAIGNYY and CDR2 EKD come from the germline V gene. This CDR3 contains 18 residues. V lost 1 base to trimming and J lost 2 bases; unmatched junction nucleotides: 10. The CDR3 nucleotides read TGTGCCTGTGACACGCTGGGGGATGCGGGGGCGTTGACAGCACAACTCTTCTTT. Translated, it gives CACDTLGDAGALTAQLFF.

The V gene is TRDV2, the J gene TRDJ3, with 12 bases that match TRDD3. Germline CDR1 and CDR2: GEAIGNYY and EKD. The CDR3 has 21 residues. With V trimmed by 4 bases and J by 0 bases, 12 bases remained unmatched. The CDR3 loop reads CACDPTTGGYSISWDTRQMFF. The DNA of the CDR3 is TGTGCCTGTGATCCCACTACTGGGGGATACTCAATCTCCTGGGACACCCGACAGATGTTTTTC.

This clone rates as medium-sized (0.01 to 0.1%). J is TRDJ2 and V is TRDV2; 9 nucleotides match TRDD3. This CDR3 is 16 amino acids long. V was clipped by 3 bases and J by 0 bases; unmatched bases: 4. In germline, CDR1 is GEAIGNYY, CDR2 EKD. The CDR3 spells CACDLLGEALTAQLFF. Written as DNA, the CDR3 is TGTGCCTGTGACCTACTGGGGGAAGCTTTGACAGCACAACTCTTCTTT.

The chain couples TRDV2 to TRDJ1; 11 bases align to TRDD3. The V and J ends lost 1 base and 0 bases, in that order; junction bases with no gene match: 9. CDR1 is GEAIGNYY and CDR2 is EKD in the germline V gene. This CDR3 region has 18 residues. The CDR3 DNA reads TGTGCCTGTGACACGCTACTGGGGGATAAGTCGCACACCGATAAACTCATCTTT. This gives the protein CACDTLLGDKSHTDKLIF.

Comment on this clone: This sample also contains other DNA sequences that code for the same CDR3. The J gene is TRDJ1, the V gene TRDV2, with 10 nucleotides matching TRDD3. CDR3 length: 15 residues. From germline, CDR1 is GEAIGNYY and CDR2 EKD. V lost 2 bases to trimming and J lost 0 bases; unmatched junction nucleotides: 2. The CDR3, as DNA: TGTGCCTGTGACAGGGGGATACGGTACACCGATAAACTCATCTTT. Residues: CACDRGIRYTDKLIF.

The sample holds a few counts of this clone. This may arise from a read error, as a much more abundant clone is one base away. Different DNA sequences within this sample yield the same CDR3. This sequence joins TRDV2 and TRDJ3, with TRDD3 matching over 13 bases. The germline V gene has CDR1 GEAIGNYY and CDR2 EKD. The CDR3 is 19 amino acids. V lost 2 bases to trimming and J lost 1 base; unmatched junction nucleotides: 4. CDR3 in amino acids: CACDNTGGYASWDTRQMFF. CDR3 coding DNA: TGTGCCTGTGACAATACTGGGGGATACGCGTCCTGGGACACCCGACAGATGTTTTTC.